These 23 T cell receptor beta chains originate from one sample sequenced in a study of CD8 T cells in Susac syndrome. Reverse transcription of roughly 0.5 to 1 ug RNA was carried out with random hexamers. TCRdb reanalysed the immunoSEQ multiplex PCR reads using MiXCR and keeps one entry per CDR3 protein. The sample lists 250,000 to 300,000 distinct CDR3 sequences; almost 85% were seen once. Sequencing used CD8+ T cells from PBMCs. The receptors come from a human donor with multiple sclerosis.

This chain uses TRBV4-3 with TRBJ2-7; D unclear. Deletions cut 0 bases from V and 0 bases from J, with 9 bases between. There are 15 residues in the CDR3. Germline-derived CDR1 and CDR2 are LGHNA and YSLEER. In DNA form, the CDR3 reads TGCGCCAGCAGCCAAGAAACGGCAGGCTCCTACGAGCAGTACTTC. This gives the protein CASSQETAGSYEQYF.

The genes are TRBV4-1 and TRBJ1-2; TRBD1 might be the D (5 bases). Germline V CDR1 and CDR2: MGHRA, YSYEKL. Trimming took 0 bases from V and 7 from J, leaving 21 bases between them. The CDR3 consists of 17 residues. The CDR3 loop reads CASSQDGFVEGLSGYTF. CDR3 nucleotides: TGCGCCAGCAGCCAAGATGGTTTCGTGGAGGGGCTAAGTGGCTACACCTTC.

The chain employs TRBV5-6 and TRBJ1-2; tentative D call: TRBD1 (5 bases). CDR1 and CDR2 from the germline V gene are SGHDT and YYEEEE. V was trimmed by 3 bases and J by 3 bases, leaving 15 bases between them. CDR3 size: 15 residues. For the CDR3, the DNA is TGTGCCAGCAGCTGGGAAGGGACGGACGACTATGGCTACACCTTC. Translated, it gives CASSWEGTDDYGYTF.

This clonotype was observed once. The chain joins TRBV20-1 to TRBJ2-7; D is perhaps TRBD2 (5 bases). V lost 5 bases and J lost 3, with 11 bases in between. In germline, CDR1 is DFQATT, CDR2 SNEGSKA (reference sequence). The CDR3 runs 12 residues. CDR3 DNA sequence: TGCAGTGCTGGGGAGTTATTCTACGAGCAGTACTTC. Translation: CSAGELFYEQYF.

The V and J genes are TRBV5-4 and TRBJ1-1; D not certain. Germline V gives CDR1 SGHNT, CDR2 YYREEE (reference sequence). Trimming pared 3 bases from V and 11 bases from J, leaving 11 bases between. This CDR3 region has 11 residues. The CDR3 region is CASSSGPGAFF. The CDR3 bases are TGTGCCAGCAGCTCGGGCCCGGGGGCTTTCTTT.

The DNA of the CDR3 is TGTGCCAGTAGTATAGCCCATCAGCCCCAGCATTTT. Protein sequence: CASSIAHQPQHF. The J gene is TRBJ1-5, the V gene TRBV19; D unclear. The CDR3 runs 12 residues. Per the germline V gene, CDR1 is LNHDA and CDR2 is SQIVND (reference sequence). V lost 1 base to trimming and J lost 5 bases, with 3 bases between them.

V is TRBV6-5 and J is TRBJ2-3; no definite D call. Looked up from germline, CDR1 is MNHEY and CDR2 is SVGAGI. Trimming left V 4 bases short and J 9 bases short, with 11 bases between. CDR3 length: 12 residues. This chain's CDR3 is CASSSEGRTQYF. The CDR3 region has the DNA TGTGCCAGCAGTTCGGAAGGAAGAACGCAGTATTTT.

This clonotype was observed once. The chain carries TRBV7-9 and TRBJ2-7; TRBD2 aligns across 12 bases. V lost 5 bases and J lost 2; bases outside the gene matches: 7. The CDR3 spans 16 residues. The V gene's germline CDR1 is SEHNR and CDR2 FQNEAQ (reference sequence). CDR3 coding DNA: TGTGCCAGCAGCGCTCGGACTAGCGGGATCGCCTACGAGCAGTACTTC. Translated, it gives CASSARTSGIAYEQYF.

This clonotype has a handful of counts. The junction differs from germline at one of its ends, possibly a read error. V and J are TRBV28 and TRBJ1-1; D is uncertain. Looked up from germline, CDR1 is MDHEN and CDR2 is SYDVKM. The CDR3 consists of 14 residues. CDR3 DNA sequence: TGCGCCAGCAGCTTGACGGGATCGAACACTGAAGCTTTCTTT. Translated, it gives CASSLTGSNTEAFF.

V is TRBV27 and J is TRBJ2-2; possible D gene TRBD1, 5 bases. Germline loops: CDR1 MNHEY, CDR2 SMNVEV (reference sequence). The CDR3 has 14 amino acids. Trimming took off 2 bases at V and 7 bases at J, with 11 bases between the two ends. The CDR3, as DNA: TGTGCCAGCAGTTTAGGAAGGGGTGGCGGGGAGCTGTTTTTT. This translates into CASSLGRGGGELFF.

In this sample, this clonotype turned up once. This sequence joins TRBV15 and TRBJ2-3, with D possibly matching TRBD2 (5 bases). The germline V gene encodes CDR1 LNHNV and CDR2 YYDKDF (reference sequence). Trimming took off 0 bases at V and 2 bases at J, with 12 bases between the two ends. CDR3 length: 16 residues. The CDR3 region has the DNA TGTGCCACCAGCAGAGAGCCAGGACTTAACACAGATACGCAGTATTTT. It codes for CATSREPGLNTDTQYF.

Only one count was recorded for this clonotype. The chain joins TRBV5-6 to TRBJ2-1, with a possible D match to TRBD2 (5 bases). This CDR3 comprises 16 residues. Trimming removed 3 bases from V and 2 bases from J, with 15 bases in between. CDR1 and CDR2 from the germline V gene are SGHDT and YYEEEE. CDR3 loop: CASSSEEENTYNEQFF. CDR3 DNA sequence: TGTGCCAGCAGCTCCGAGGAGGAGAATACCTACAATGAGCAGTTCTTC.

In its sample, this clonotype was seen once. CDR3 protein: CASSLFLSSYNEQFF. DNA for the CDR3: TGTGCCAGCAGCTTATTCCTGAGCTCCTACAATGAGCAGTTCTTC. The rearrangement uses TRBV7-9 and TRBJ2-1; D not certain. The length of the CDR3 is 15 residues. Trimming took off 2 bases at V and 0 bases at J, with 8 bases between the two ends. The V gene's germline CDR1 is SEHNR and CDR2 FQNEAQ (reference sequence).

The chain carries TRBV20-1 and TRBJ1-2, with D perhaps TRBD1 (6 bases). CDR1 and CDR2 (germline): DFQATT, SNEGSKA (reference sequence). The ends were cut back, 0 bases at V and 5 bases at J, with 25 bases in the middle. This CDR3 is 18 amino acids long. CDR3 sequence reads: CSARDLWGGAALRYGYTF. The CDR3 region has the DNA TGCAGTGCTAGAGATCTTTGGGGGGGCGCGGCTTTACGGTATGGCTACACCTTC.

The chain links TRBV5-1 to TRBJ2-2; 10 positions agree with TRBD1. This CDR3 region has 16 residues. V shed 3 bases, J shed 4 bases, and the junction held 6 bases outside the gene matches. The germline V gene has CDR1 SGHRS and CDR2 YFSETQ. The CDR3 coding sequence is TGCGCCAGCAGCTCCCCGGGACAGGGGTCCACCGGGGAGCTGTTTTTT. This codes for CASSSPGQGSTGELFF. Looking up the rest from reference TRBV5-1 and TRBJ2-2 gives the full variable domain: KAGVTQTPRYLIKTRGQQVTLSCSPISGHRSVSWYQQTPGQGLQFLFEYFSETQRNKGNFPGRFSGRQFSNSRSEMNVSTLELGDSALYLCASSSPGQGSTGELFFGEGSRLTVL.

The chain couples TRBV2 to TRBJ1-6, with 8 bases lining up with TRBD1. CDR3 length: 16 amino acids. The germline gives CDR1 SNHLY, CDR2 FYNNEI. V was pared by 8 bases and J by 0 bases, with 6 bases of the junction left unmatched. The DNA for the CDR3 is TGTGCCAGCGCAGGGGGCCCGGGCTCCTATAATTCACCCCTCCACTTT. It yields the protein CASAGGPGSYNSPLHF.

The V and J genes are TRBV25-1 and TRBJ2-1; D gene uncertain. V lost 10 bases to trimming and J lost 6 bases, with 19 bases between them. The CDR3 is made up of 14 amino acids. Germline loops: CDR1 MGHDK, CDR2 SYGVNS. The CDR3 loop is CATSPLITANEQFF. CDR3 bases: TGTGCCACCTCCCCCCTTATCACCGCCAATGAGCAGTTCTTC. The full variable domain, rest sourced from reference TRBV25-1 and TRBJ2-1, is EADIYQTPRYLVIGTGKKITLECSQTMGHDKMYWYQQDPGMELHLIHYSYGVNSTEKGDLSSESTVSRIRTEHFPLTLESARPSHTSQYLCATSPLITANEQFFGPGTRLTVL.

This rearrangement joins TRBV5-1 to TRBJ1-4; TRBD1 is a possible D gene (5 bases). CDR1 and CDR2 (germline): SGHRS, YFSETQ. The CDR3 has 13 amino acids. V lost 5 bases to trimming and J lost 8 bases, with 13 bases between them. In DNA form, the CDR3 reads TGCGCCAGCAGACCGGACACTCGGGAAAAACTGTTTTTT. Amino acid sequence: CASRPDTREKLFF.

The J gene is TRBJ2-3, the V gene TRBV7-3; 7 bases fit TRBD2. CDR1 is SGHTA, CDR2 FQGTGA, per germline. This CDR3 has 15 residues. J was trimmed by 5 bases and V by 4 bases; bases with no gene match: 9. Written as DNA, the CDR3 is TGTGCCAGCAGCTCTGGGTGGGAGGGAGAAGATACGCAGTATTTT. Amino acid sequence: CASSSGWEGEDTQYF.

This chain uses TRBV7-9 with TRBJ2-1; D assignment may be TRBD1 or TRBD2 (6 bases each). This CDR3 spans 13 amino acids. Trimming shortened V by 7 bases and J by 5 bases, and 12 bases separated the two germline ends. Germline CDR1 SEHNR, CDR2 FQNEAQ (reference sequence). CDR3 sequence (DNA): TGTGCCAGCATCCTGGGGGGCCACAATGAGCAGTTCTTC. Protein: CASILGGHNEQFF.

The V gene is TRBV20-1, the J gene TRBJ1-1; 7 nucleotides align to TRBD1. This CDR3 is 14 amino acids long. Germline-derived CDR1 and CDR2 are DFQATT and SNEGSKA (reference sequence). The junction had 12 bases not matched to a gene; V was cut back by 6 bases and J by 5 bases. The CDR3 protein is CSALPGTANTEAFF. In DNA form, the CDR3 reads TGCAGTGCCTTACCCGGGACAGCAAATACTGAAGCTTTCTTT.

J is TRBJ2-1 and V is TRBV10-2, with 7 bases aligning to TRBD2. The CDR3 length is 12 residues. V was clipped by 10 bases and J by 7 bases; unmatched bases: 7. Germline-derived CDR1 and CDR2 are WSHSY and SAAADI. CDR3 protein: CATLAEGNEQFF. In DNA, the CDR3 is TGCGCCACCCTAGCGGAAGGAAATGAGCAGTTCTTC.

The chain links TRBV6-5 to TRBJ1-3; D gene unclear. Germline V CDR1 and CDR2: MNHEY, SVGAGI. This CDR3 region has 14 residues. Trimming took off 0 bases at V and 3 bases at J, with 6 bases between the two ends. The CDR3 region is CASSYSGDGNTIYF. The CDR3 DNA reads TGTGCCAGCAGTTACTCCGGGGATGGAAACACCATATATTTT.